Listed below are T cell receptor beta chains from one sample, sequenced in a study of CD8+CD57+ T cells in acquired aplastic anemia. TCRdb re-analysed the reads in MiXCR, keeping a single row per CDR3 protein. In the table there are roughly 180,000 distinct CDR3 sequences, 40% to 50% of which are singletons. Sequencing used sorted CD4+, CD8+, or CD8+CD57+ T cells (not recorded which) from PBMCs. The origin of the receptors is a human donor in good health. Each CDR3 is given with its conserved first and last residue. D genes are given only for firm matches. Size tells how often a clone was seen (once, few, many) or the class of an expanded clone, and some rows leave it out.

cdr3_length	clone_size	v_call	d_call	j_call	cdr3_aa	cdr3_nt
9	many	TRBV10-1	.	TRBJ2-7	CAIPPEQYF	TGCGCCATCCCCCCCGAGCAGTACTTC
15	once	TRBV10-2	.	TRBJ2-1	CASSFTRPNYNEQFF	TGCGCCAGCAGCTTCACGCGGCCCAACTACAATGAGCAGTTCTTC
13	many	TRBV20-1	.	TRBJ1-6	CSARTGLYSPLHF	TGCAGTGCTAGAACTGGGTTGTACTCACCCCTCCACTTT
14	many	TRBV20-1	.	TRBJ2-1	CSASPLTGDNEQFF	TGCAGTGCTAGCCCCCTAACGGGAGACAATGAGCAGTTCTTC
14	.	TRBV5-1	.	TRBJ2-2	CASGLVGATGELFF	TGCGCCAGCGGCTTGGTGGGGGCCACCGGGGAGCTGTTTTTT
15	.	TRBV10-3	.	TRBJ2-7	CAISESRPGGEEQYF	TGTGCCATCAGTGAGTCGAGACCCGGAGGGGAAGAGCAGTACTTC
14	many	TRBV7-9	TRBD1	TRBJ2-5	CASSWGTGQETQYF	TGTGCCAGCAGTTGGGGGACAGGGCAAGAGACCCAGTACTTC
12	.	TRBV2	.	TRBJ2-6	CASSPGANVLTF	TGTGCCAGCAGCCCTGGGGCCAACGTCCTGACTTTC
14	.	TRBV24-1	TRBD1	TRBJ1-5	CATDRTGVDQPQHF	TGTGCCACCGATAGGACAGGGGTTGATCAGCCCCAGCATTTT
19	many	TRBV5-1	.	TRBJ2-6	CASRGGVNQGLAGANVLTF	TGCGCCAGCAGGGGTGGAGTCAACCAGGGGCTGGCTGGGGCCAACGTCCTGACTTTC
15	.	TRBV7-8	.	TRBJ2-1	CASSSRGGYYSEQFF	TGTGCCAGCAGCTCAAGAGGGGGTTACTACAGTGAGCAGTTCTTC
16	.	TRBV25-1	TRBD1	TRBJ2-1	CASSLLGQGDYNEQFF	TGTGCCAGCAGTTTATTAGGACAGGGGGACTACAATGAGCAGTTCTTC
13	once	TRBV4-3	TRBD1	TRBJ1-2	CASSYGQGYGYTF	TGCGCCAGCAGCTACGGACAGGGGTATGGCTACACCTTC
15	.	TRBV11-3	.	TRBJ2-2	CASSSKRGGTGELFF	TGTGCCAGCAGCTCAAAACGGGGAGGCACCGGGGAGCTGTTTTTT
15	.	TRBV24-1	.	TRBJ2-3	CATSVTRGGTDTQYF	TGTGCCACCAGTGTTACGCGCGGGGGCACAGATACGCAGTATTTT
16	many	TRBV7-9	TRBD1	TRBJ2-1	CASSARQGIRNNEQFF	TGTGCCAGCAGCGCCCGACAGGGGATAAGGAACAATGAGCAGTTCTTC
14	.	TRBV25-1	.	TRBJ2-5	CASSEPTGGAAQYF	TGTGCCAGCAGTGAACCCACTGGAGGGGCGGCCCAGTACTTC
10	many	TRBV20-1	.	TRBJ2-4	CSAGRNIQYF	TGCAGTGCTGGCAGAAACATTCAGTACTTC
16	.	TRBV19	.	TRBJ1-2	CASSIPVVSARYGYTF	TGTGCCAGTAGTATCCCTGTCGTCAGTGCCCGCTATGGCTACACCTTC
17	many	TRBV5-6	.	TRBJ1-6	CASSFQKSSSYNSPLHF	TGTGCCAGCAGCTTCCAGAAATCTTCCTCCTATAATTCACCCCTCCACTTT
15	.	TRBV12-3/TRBV12-4	TRBD2	TRBJ2-1	CASSWATGGRNEQFF	TGTGCCAGCAGTTGGGCTACGGGAGGGCGCAATGAGCAGTTCTTC
16	.	TRBV9	TRBD2	TRBJ2-1	CASSARLGDGGDEQFF	TGTGCCAGCAGCGCCCGACTAGGGGATGGGGGGGATGAGCAGTTCTTC
14	.	TRBV29-1	.	TRBJ2-7	CSVEFPMVTYEQYF	TGCAGCGTTGAATTCCCTATGGTTACCTACGAGCAGTACTTC
12	.	TRBV19	.	TRBJ2-7	CASSIGTDEQYF	TGTGCCAGTAGTATAGGAACGGATGAGCAGTACTTC
12	few	TRBV2	.	TRBJ1-1	CASSDSTYEAFF	TGTGCCAGCAGTGATTCAACATATGAAGCTTTCTTT
18	.	TRBV7-2	TRBD2	TRBJ2-1	CASSLGLAGEVSYNEQFF	TGTGCCAGCAGCTTGGGGCTAGCGGGAGAGGTCTCCTACAATGAGCAGTTCTTC
13	.	TRBV14	.	TRBJ2-7	CASSQGSGGEQYF	TGTGCCAGCAGCCAAGGGTCGGGTGGTGAGCAGTACTTC
13	few	TRBV18	.	TRBJ1-1	CASSRDSNTEAFF	TGTGCCAGCTCAAGAGACAGTAACACTGAAGCTTTCTTT
19	many	TRBV20-1	TRBD1	TRBJ1-1	CSARDWGGSGTGVRAEAFF	TGCAGTGCTAGAGATTGGGGGGGGAGTGGGACAGGAGTAAGGGCTGAAGCTTTCTTT
14	.	TRBV20-1	.	TRBJ2-2	CSARPGLNTGELFF	TGCAGTGCTAGACCAGGCTTGAACACCGGGGAGCTGTTTTTT
17	few	TRBV29-1	TRBD1	TRBJ1-2	CSVEELGTEELLYGYTF	TGCAGCGTTGAAGAACTAGGGACAGAGGAGCTTCTCTATGGCTACACCTTC
14	.	TRBV27	TRBD1	TRBJ1-2	CASSLTGCNYGYTF	TGTGCCAGCAGTTTGACAGGGTGTAACTATGGCTACACCTTC
15	.	TRBV5-1	.	TRBJ2-7	CASGPTAGSRYEQYF	TGCGCCAGCGGCCCGACCGCCGGGTCCCGCTACGAGCAGTACTTC
15	.	TRBV15	TRBD1	TRBJ1-2	CATSGEGDRGDGYTF	TGTGCCACCAGCGGGGAGGGGGACAGGGGAGATGGCTACACCTTC
14	.	TRBV12-3/TRBV12-4	.	TRBJ2-7	CASNPLGRSYEQYF	TGTGCCAGCAATCCACTAGGCCGCTCCTACGAGCAGTACTTC
16	many	TRBV20-1	.	TRBJ2-3	CSATTGSVIGTDTQYF	TGCAGTGCAACGACGGGTAGTGTGATAGGGACAGATACGCAGTATTTT
17	many	TRBV11-3	TRBD2	TRBJ2-1	CASSLGSGGRFDNEQFF	TGTGCCAGCAGCTTAGGGTCGGGAGGGCGATTCGACAATGAGCAGTTCTTC
15	.	TRBV19	.	TRBJ2-3	CASSIGRPSTDTQYF	TGTGCCAGTAGTATTGGACGGCCTAGCACAGATACGCAGTATTTT
12	once	TRBV24-1	.	TRBJ2-3	CATSGVGDTQYF	TGTGCCACCAGTGGGGTGGGGGATACGCAGTATTTT
18	.	TRBV6-2/TRBV6-3	.	TRBJ2-5	CASSHSGGQGSGWGTQYF	TGTGCCAGCAGTCACTCCGGGGGGCAGGGTTCCGGATGGGGGACCCAGTACTTC